The sequence of this T cell receptor beta chain was determined in a study of spatial heterogeneity in lung cancer. TCRdb re-derived calls from the 5' RACE reads in MiXCR, one entry per CDR3 protein. The repertoire holds around 47,000 distinct CDR3 sequences, with roughly 8.1% as singletons. The CDR3 runs 15 residues. The germline CDR1 and CDR2 sequences are LNHNV and YYDKDF (reference sequence). The V end was cut by 0 bases, the J end by 8 bases, with 16 bases between. The time point is: blood at routine non-recurrence follow-up after resection. Researchers sequenced whole RNA taken from tumor, nontumor lung or frozen PBMC without sorting.

The origin of this receptor is a female donor with early-stage non-small cell lung cancer. The source material was PBMCs, sampled at follow-up. The chain joins TRBV15 to TRBJ1-1; the D is unclear. The CDR3: CATSRDKVVGLEAFF. In DNA, the CDR3 is TGTGCCACCAGCAGAGATAAAGTCGTAGGGTTAGAAGCTTTCTTT.